These 21 T cell receptor beta chains came from one sample sequenced in a study of early T cells in non-severe SARS-CoV-2 infection (dated by TCRdb to about 2021). Library method: 5' RACE. Sequencing relied on a NextSeq 500. TCRdb reran the public reads through fastp at Q25 and MiXCR, keeping productive beta chains. Identical CDR3 protein sequences are pooled into one entry, listed with their most common genes and DNA. A total of about 23,000 distinct CDR3 sequences appear in this sample, 5.3% of them only once. Together, the top ten hold about 11% of the sample. The sample comprised whole blood. These receptors were taken from an adult who was a healthcare worker with PCR-confirmed SARS-CoV-2 infection or an uninfected control (not recorded which).

This chain links TRBV7-8 with TRBJ1-5, with 7 bases aligning to TRBD1. The CDR3 consists of 15 residues. Losses at the gene ends were 4 bases for V and 0 bases for J; bases not matched to a gene: 3. In germline, CDR1 is SGHVS, CDR2 FQNEAQ. The CDR3 bases are TGTGCCAGCAGCTCGGACAGGTTTAGCAATCAGCCCCAGCATTTT. Protein product: CASSSDRFSNQPQHF.

This clonotype was counted ten times or more. The chain has TRBV9 and TRBJ2-3; tentative D call: TRBD1 (5 bases). CDR3 length equals 14 residues. The germline V gene has CDR1 SGDLS and CDR2 YYNGEE. V dropped 4 bases and J dropped 2 bases, with 11 bases sitting between them. The chain's CDR3 is CASSPRQSTDTQYF. The DNA for the CDR3 is TGTGCCAGCAGCCCCCGACAGTCCACAGATACGCAGTATTTT.

Ten or more counts support this clonotype. The J gene is TRBJ2-3, the V gene TRBV7-9; no clear D gene. The CDR3 runs to 13 residues. Germline lookup yields CDR1 SEHNR and CDR2 FQNEAQ (reference sequence). Trimming took 3 bases from V and 4 from J, leaving 8 bases between them. CDR3 residues: CASSLKSPDTQYF. The DNA for the CDR3 is TGTGCCAGCAGCTTGAAATCACCAGATACGCAGTATTTT. Complete variable domain (other parts from reference TRBV7-9 and TRBJ2-3): DTGVSQNPRHKITKRGQNVTFRCDPISEHNRLYWYRQTLGQGPEFLTYFQNEAQLEKSRLLSDRFSAERPKGSFSTLEIQRTEQGDSAMYLCASSLKSPDTQYFGPGTRLTVL.

This clonotype was seen ten or more times. V gene TRBV5-1 combines with J gene TRBJ2-1, with D perhaps TRBD2 (5 bases). Trimming pared 6 bases from V and 8 bases from J, leaving 18 bases between. Looked up from germline, CDR1 is SGHRS and CDR2 is YFSETQ. This CDR3 comprises 14 residues. CDR3 region: CASMLGIIGDEQFF. The CDR3, as DNA: TGCGCCAGCATGCTCGGGATCATCGGGGATGAGCAGTTCTTC.

The J gene is TRBJ2-1, the V gene TRBV20-1; 10 nucleotides line up with TRBD2. The CDR3 spans 16 residues. Germline V gene data show CDR1 as DFQATT and CDR2 as SNEGSKA (reference sequence). V trimming: 5 bases; J trimming: 5 bases; junction bases outside the gene matches: 12. DNA for the CDR3: TGCAGTGCTGGATCCTCCGGGACTAGCGCCAACAATGAGCAGTTCTTC. Amino acid sequence: CSAGSSGTSANNEQFF.

This clonotype was detected many times. V usage is TRBV29-1 and J usage is TRBJ2-3, with TRBD2 matching 11 bases. V trimming: 6 bases; J trimming: 9 bases; junction bases outside the gene matches: 5. CDR3 length: 12 amino acids. The germline gives CDR1 SQVTM, CDR2 ANQGSEA. The CDR3 loop reads CSVLAGAGTQYF. The CDR3 bases are TGCAGCGTACTAGCGGGAGCAGGCACGCAGTATTTT.

This clonotype was counted many times. This chain connects TRBV19 to TRBJ2-7, with a tentative D call TRBD2 (6 bases). Deletions cut 4 bases from V and 7 bases from J, with 17 bases between. The CDR3 has 14 amino acids. CDR1 and CDR2 (germline): LNHDA, SQIVND (reference sequence). The CDR3 loop is CASSNLAGSWEQYF. The CDR3 DNA sequence: TGTGCCAGTAGTAACCTGGCGGGATCCTGGGAGCAGTACTTC.

Ten or more counts support this clonotype. The gene calls are TRBV5-1 and TRBJ2-7; TRBD2 aligns across 8 bases. The V gene's germline CDR1 is SGHRS and CDR2 YFSETQ. V was clipped by 0 bases and J by 2 bases; unmatched bases: 4. The CDR3 covers 15 residues. In DNA form, the CDR3 reads TGCGCCAGCAGCTTGGCCAGCGGGAGTGCCTACGAGCAGTACTTC. This sequence encodes CASSLASGSAYEQYF.

This clonotype was detected only a few times. This chain joins TRBV7-9 and TRBJ2-5; D gene unclear. V was clipped by 5 bases and J by 2 bases, with 15 bases between them. The CDR3 has 15 amino acids. Germline loops: CDR1 SEHNR, CDR2 FQNEAQ (reference sequence). This chain's CDR3 is CASSLNPGFQETQYF. DNA of the CDR3: TGTGCCAGCAGCCTTAACCCCGGGTTTCAAGAGACCCAGTACTTC.

This clonotype has a handful of counts. This rearrangement joins TRBV18 to TRBJ2-3; no reliable D call. The ends were cut back, 2 bases at V and 1 base at J, with 13 bases in the middle. This CDR3 has 16 amino acids. The germline CDR1 and CDR2 sequences are KGHSH and LQKENI. The CDR3, as DNA: TGTGCCAGCTCACCAAGGGCAGGATCTCGCACAGATACGCAGTATTTT. Encoded protein: CASSPRAGSRTDTQYF.

V and J are TRBV20-1 and TRBJ2-7; TRBD2 matches at 10 bases. Trimming took 7 bases from V and 3 from J; bases not matched to a gene: 3. The germline V gene has CDR1 DFQATT and CDR2 SNEGSKA (reference sequence). The CDR3 contains 12 residues. CDR3 coding DNA: TGCAGTGTAGCGGGAGGCCGCTACGAGCAGTACTTC. Translation: CSVAGGRYEQYF.

This chain uses TRBV20-1 with TRBJ2-2; TRBD2 matches 7 bases. Germline CDR1 is DFQATT and CDR2 is SNEGSKA (reference sequence). The CDR3 extends over 16 amino acids. Trimming at V came to 1 base and at J to 2 bases, leaving 7 bases not matched to a gene. CDR3 amino acids: CSARVPGTINTGELFF. CDR3 nucleotides: TGCAGTGCTAGAGTCCCCGGGACTATAAACACCGGGGAGCTGTTTTTT.

In its sample, this clonotype was seen a few times. V and J are TRBV19 and TRBJ2-3; 14 nucleotides agree with TRBD2. The CDR3 has 17 amino acids. The germline V gene has CDR1 LNHDA and CDR2 SQIVND (reference sequence). V shed 6 bases, J shed 0 bases, and the junction held 5 bases outside the gene matches. The CDR3 loop is CASSGTSGSPSTDTQYF. The CDR3 region has the DNA TGTGCCAGTAGCGGGACTAGCGGGAGCCCTAGCACAGATACGCAGTATTTT.

The CDR3 sequence: CASSFQGSDIQYF. The CDR3 DNA is TGTGCCAGCAGCTTCCAGGGGTCGGACATTCAGTACTTC. The chain recombines TRBV7-2 with TRBJ2-4; TRBD1 is a possible D gene (6 bases). The V and J ends lost 3 bases and 8 bases respectively, with 11 bases between them. Germline V gene sequence: CDR1 SGHTA, CDR2 FQGNSA. The CDR3 is made up of 13 amino acids.

This clonotype was recorded once. In DNA form, the CDR3 reads TGTGCCACCAGCAGAGCGCGGGACAGATACTATGGCTACACCTTC. Translating gives CATSRARDRYYGYTF. The genes are TRBV15 and TRBJ1-2; 7 positions match TRBD1. CDR3 length: 15 residues. V gave up 1 base and J gave up 3 bases; unmatched junction bases: 5. Germline V gives CDR1 LNHNV, CDR2 YYDKDF (reference sequence).

This clonotype was observed a handful of times. This chain uses TRBV12-3 or TRBV12-4 with TRBJ2-7; 11 nucleotides line up with TRBD1. V dropped 4 bases and J dropped 1; count of bases not matched to a gene: 6. The CDR3 contains 16 residues. CDR3 DNA sequence: TGTGCCAGCAGTTCGATAGGACAGGGGGCTTCCTACGAGCAGTACTTC. Encoded protein: CASSSIGQGASYEQYF.

This clonotype came up many times. V gene TRBV6-4 combines with J gene TRBJ2-1; D possibly corresponds to TRBD2 (6 bases). V dropped 0 bases and J dropped 0 bases, with 6 bases sitting between them. CDR1 and CDR2 from the germline V gene are MRHNA and SNTAGT. CDR3 size: 15 residues. The CDR3 DNA sequence: TGTGCCAGCAGTGACTCAGCGGGCTCCTACAATGAGCAGTTCTTC. As protein: CASSDSAGSYNEQFF.

This clonotype was picked up many times. V and J are TRBV20-1 and TRBJ2-7, with 7 bases lining up with TRBD2. Germline CDR1 is DFQATT and CDR2 is SNEGSKA (reference sequence). The J segment lost 7 bases and the V segment lost 4 bases, leaving 10 bases of the junction unmatched. This CDR3 region has 13 residues. CDR3 sequence (DNA): TGCAGTGCTAACAGCGGGAAGGCGTGGGAGCAGTACTTC. Translating gives CSANSGKAWEQYF.

This clonotype was detected a few times. V gene TRBV29-1 combines with J gene TRBJ2-5; 11 nucleotides match TRBD2. The V gene's germline CDR1 is SQVTM and CDR2 ANQGSEA. V gave up 7 bases and J gave up 4 bases; unmatched junction bases: 17. The CDR3 spans 17 residues. CDR3 in DNA: TGCAGCGCAGCAGGGCGGCTAGCGGGAGGTCCGCCAGAGACCCAGTACTTC. It encodes CSAAGRLAGGPPETQYF. Full variable domain (remainder filled in from reference TRBV29-1 and TRBJ2-5): SAVISQKPSRDICQRGTSLTIQCQVDSQVTMMFWYRQQPGQSLTLIATANQGSEATYESGFVIDKFPISRPNLTFSTLTVSNMSPEDSSIYLCSAAGRLAGGPPETQYFGPGTRLLVL.

This clonotype was recorded at least ten times. The chain combines TRBV29-1 with TRBJ2-1; the D gene is possibly TRBD2 (6 bases). The germline V gene encodes CDR1 SQVTM and CDR2 ANQGSEA. The CDR3 totals 11 residues. V dropped 6 bases and J dropped 15 bases, with 18 bases sitting between them. DNA of the CDR3: TGCAGCGTGAAAGTCGGACTACCGTGGTTCTTC. Its protein is CSVKVGLPWFF.

As concerns this clonotype: This may stem from a read error, because a much larger clone lies one nucleotide away. V and J are TRBV12-3 or TRBV12-4 and TRBJ2-7; D is uncertain. V was clipped by 1 base and J by 5 bases, with 6 bases between them. The CDR3 contains 12 residues. This chain's CDR3 is CASSLGVNEQYF. The DNA for the CDR3 is TGTGCCAGCAGTTTAGGGGTAAACGAGCAGTACTTC.